This TCR beta chain was observed in a study of blood T cell repertoires in COVID-19. At the level of the study: The United States, Italy and Spain supplied acute and convalescent COVID-19 samples. PBMCs, B-cell-depleted T cells, or T cells provided the cDNA or gDNA that made up the material.

The germline V gene has CDR1 MDHEN and CDR2 SYDVKM. Losses at the gene ends were 5 bases for V and 0 bases for J; bases not matched to a gene: 3. The CDR3 runs to 14 residues. Only a few counts were recorded for this clone. The same CDR3 is also encoded by other DNA sequences in this sample. The assay was immunoSEQ multiplex PCR, and TCRdb's table has in-frame clones only and misses some. The sample records 90,000 to 120,000 clones, roughly 80% being singletons. The chain uses TRBV28 and TRBJ1-2; 7 bases fit TRBD1. Sequenced: peripheral blood. The source of this sequence is a woman of 80 years or more with active or convalescent COVID-19. The CDR3 DNA sequence: TGTGCCAGCAGTCCCACAGGGGCTAACTATGGCTACACCTTC. It is translated as CASSPTGANYGYTF.